The clone carrying this TCR beta chain was seen a single time. The target antigen is unknown. The data were taken from a study of blood T cells in healthy people across ages. Study-level results: While age rose, TCR beta diversity per million T cells dropped in a roughly linear way.

The length of the CDR3 is 14 residues. V gave up 2 bases and J gave up 1 base, with 12 bases separating them. Germline CDR1 and CDR2: DFQATT and SNEGSKA (reference sequence). Samples each yielded at least 5.5 micrograms of total RNA. Sample-barcoded 5' priming and a J-beta primer mix drove a second PCR of about 7 to 12 cycles. Each cDNA molecule received a tag from a template-switch adaptor that had 12 random nucleotides. TCRdb redid the calling of the 5' RACE reads with MiXCR, one entry per CDR3 protein. This table has 1.2 million to 1.5 million distinct CDR3 sequences, 42% appearing once. The sequenced sample consisted of blood. This TCR was sampled from a woman aged 18 to 35 in good health. The chain is built from TRBV20-1 and TRBJ2-7; TRBD1 might be the D (6 bases). CDR3 sequence reads: CSARPGTNSYEQYF. CDR3 bases: TGCAGTGCTAGACCGGGGACAAATTCCTACGAGCAGTACTTC.